These 8 T cell receptor beta chains were all obtained from the same sample, sequenced in a study of OX40 agonist ivuxolimab in advanced cancers. Repertoires were generated with immunoSEQ multiplex PCR, while TCRdb's copy carries only in-frame clones and drops some. The table includes 45,000 to 50,000 clones, roughly 93% detected once. The sample in question was CD4+ or CD8+ T cells sorted from blood, obtained in a trial of the OX40 agonist ivuxolimab. These TCRs come from an adult with an advanced solid tumor such as melanoma, head and neck, liver or kidney cancer.

This chain joins TRBV7-9 and TRBJ1-1; D is possibly TRBD1 (5 bases). Between the trimmed V and J ends, which lost 4 bases and 4 bases, there was a span of 16 bases. Germline CDR1 and CDR2: SEHNR and FQNEAQ (reference sequence). The CDR3 runs to 15 residues. The CDR3 loop reads CASSSISGTATEAFF. In nucleotides, the CDR3 is TGTGCCAGCAGCTCAATATCGGGGACGGCCACTGAAGCTTTCTTT.

This chain connects TRBV11-2 to TRBJ2-5; TRBD2 is a possible D gene (5 bases). V lost 5 bases, J lost 5 bases, and 27 bases lay in between. Germline values: CDR1 SGHAT, CDR2 FQNNGV. The CDR3 is made up of 18 amino acids. CDR3 nucleotide sequence: TGTGCCAGCAGCCCCGGTTCGCGGGTCGGGGTAACAGTGGAGACCCAGTACTTC. Residues: CASSPGSRVGVTVETQYF.

This chain links TRBV7-2 with TRBJ2-2; TRBD1 might be the D (6 bases). Trimming pared 1 base from V and 2 bases from J, leaving 8 bases between. The CDR3 is 15 residues long. Per the germline V gene, CDR1 is SGHTA and CDR2 is FQGNSA. The CDR3 DNA sequence: TGTGCCAGCAGCTTAGGGGGGCTTAACACCGGGGAGCTGTTTTTT. It is translated as CASSLGGLNTGELFF.

V usage is TRBV11-2 and J usage is TRBJ1-5; D uncertain. V was cut by 5 bases and J by 0 bases, with 8 bases left in between. This CDR3 spans 14 amino acids. Germline CDR1 and CDR2: SGHAT and FQNNGV. The CDR3 protein is CASSRDDSNQPQHF. The CDR3 coding sequence is TGTGCCAGCAGCCGGGATGATAGCAATCAGCCCCAGCATTTT.

The chain employs TRBV5-6 and TRBJ2-7; no firm D call. Trimming pared 4 bases from V and 2 bases from J, leaving 13 bases between. Germline V lookup: CDR1 SGHDT, CDR2 YYEEEE. The CDR3 length is 14 residues. CDR3 protein: CASSPRIIPYEQYF. Here the CDR3 DNA reads TGTGCCAGCAGCCCCAGGATAATCCCCTACGAGCAGTACTTC.

The chain combines TRBV5-1 with TRBJ2-7, with D unresolved. Deletions cut 2 bases from V and 3 bases from J, with 15 bases between. Germline CDR1 is SGHRS and CDR2 is YFSETQ. This CDR3 region has 15 residues. CDR3 sequence (DNA): TGCGCCAGCAGCTTCGAAGGTAACCCCGGCTACGAGCAGTACTTC. This gives the protein CASSFEGNPGYEQYF.

This clone appeared a single time. The chain uses TRBV5-4 and TRBJ1-3; D not certain. This CDR3 has 17 residues. Germline CDR1 SGHNT, CDR2 YYREEE (reference sequence). The V gene lost 2 bases and the J gene lost 4 bases, with 19 bases spanning the gap. The CDR3 DNA is TGTGCCAGCAGCTTAGGTTTATCGGAAACAGCCGGAAACACCATATATTTT. It is translated as CASSLGLSETAGNTIYF.

The chain couples TRBV5-6 to TRBJ1-1; no clear D gene. Trimming left V 3 bases short and J 0 bases short, with 12 bases between. Germline-derived CDR1 and CDR2 are SGHDT and YYEEEE. The CDR3 consists of 15 residues. CDR3 region: CASSYRTELNTEAFF. Written as DNA, the CDR3 is TGTGCCAGCAGCTACCGGACGGAACTGAACACTGAAGCTTTCTTT.